The next 26 T cell receptor beta chains were all read from a single sample in a study of spatial heterogeneity in lung cancer. Study-level findings and limits: Expanded intratumoral alpha and beta TCR counts tracked tumor mutation counts.

Time point specified: sample taken at primary tumor resection. One entry per CDR3 protein results from TCRdb running MiXCR on the 5' RACE reads. Here the sample spans around 100,000 distinct CDR3 sequences, 4.4% being singletons. These TCRs are of unknown antigen specificity. The sequences come from lung tumor tissue, collected at surgery. These receptors all stem from a male donor with early-stage non-small cell lung cancer.

In this sample, this clonotype turned up a few times. This chain joins TRBV5-1 and TRBJ2-3, with D perhaps matching TRBD2 (6 bases). Trimming removed 7 bases at V and 0 bases at J, with 15 bases between. Looked up from germline, CDR1 is SGHRS and CDR2 is YFSETQ. This CDR3 contains 15 residues. The CDR3 DNA reads as TGCGCCAGCGCCTTTCTAGCGACTAGCACAGATACGCAGTATTTT. It encodes CASAFLATSTDTQYF.

On this clonotype itself: One end of the junction is discordant with germline, which a read error may explain. V is TRBV20-1 and J is TRBJ2-7, with D possibly matching TRBD2 (5 bases). The CDR3 loop spans 14 amino acids. Germline CDR1 is DFQATT and CDR2 is SNEGSKA (reference sequence). CDR3 DNA: TGCTGTGCTAGCCCTCGGGCCTTCTCCTACGAGCAGTACTTC. This codes for CCASPRAFSYEQYF.

This clonotype was recorded at least ten times. CDR3 bases: TGTGCCAGCACACCTCGGGACCGAAAAAATTCACCCCTCCACTTT. Protein sequence: CASTPRDRKNSPLHF. The chain carries TRBV6-2 or TRBV6-3 and TRBJ1-6; tentative D call: TRBD1 (5 bases). V lost 7 bases and J lost 7, with 17 bases in between. The CDR3 consists of 15 residues. Germline V gene sequence: CDR1 MNHEY, CDR2 SVGEGT.

At least ten counts were recorded for this clonotype. The chain uses TRBV28 and TRBJ2-3; D unresolved. The CDR3 runs 14 residues. Germline values: CDR1 MDHEN, CDR2 SYDVKM. Trimming removed 3 bases at V and 4 bases at J, with 11 bases between. The CDR3 reads CASSFAGSADTQYF. As DNA, the CDR3 is TGTGCCAGCAGTTTTGCCGGGTCTGCAGATACGCAGTATTTT.

To note about this clonotype: Since a much larger clone is just one base distant, this may be a read error. The CDR3 region is CASSGATQEAQYF. The CDR3 DNA follows: TGCGCCAGCTCAGGTGCGACCCAAGAGGCCCAGTACTTC. The chain recombines TRBV4-1 with TRBJ2-5; D unclear. This CDR3 has 13 amino acids. Germline V gives CDR1 MGHRA, CDR2 YSYEKL.

This clonotype has more than one count but fewer than ten. J is TRBJ1-4 and V is TRBV4-2; D is possibly TRBD1 (6 bases). The length of the CDR3 is 12 residues. With 6 bases removed from V and 8 bases from J, the gap between germline ends came to 10 bases. CDR1 is LGHNA and CDR2 is YNFKEQ in the germline V gene. Written as DNA, the CDR3 is TGTGCCAGCAGTCGTGGACAGGAAAAACTGTTTTTT. Translation gives CASSRGQEKLFF.

This clonotype was observed a few times. This chain joins TRBV12-3 or TRBV12-4 and TRBJ2-7; 8 nucleotides align to TRBD2. V lost 4 bases to trimming and J lost 1 base; unmatched junction nucleotides: 6. This CDR3 has 15 amino acids. CDR3 sequence reads: CASSSGIAGSYEQYF. The CDR3 DNA reads TGTGCCAGCAGTTCCGGTATAGCGGGATCCTACGAGCAGTACTTC.

This clonotype was counted many times. The chain couples TRBV28 to TRBJ2-4; D gene uncertain. Trimming removed 2 bases from V and 6 bases from J, with 11 bases in between. The CDR3 spans 14 residues. Per germline, CDR1 MDHEN and CDR2 SYDVKM. As DNA, the CDR3 is TGTGCCAGCAGTTTACCCGGACCGAGAAACATTCAGTACTTC. Its protein product is CASSLPGPRNIQYF.

This clonotype was seen more than once but under ten times. The gene calls are TRBV25-1 and TRBJ2-3; tentative D call: TRBD2 (7 bases). V was cut by 1 base and J by 1 base, with 12 bases left in between. The CDR3 totals 16 residues. The germline V gene has CDR1 MGHDK and CDR2 SYGVNS. The CDR3 loop reads CASSEFGGQGTDTQYF. In DNA form, the CDR3 reads TGTGCCAGCAGTGAATTCGGGGGGCAGGGCACAGATACGCAGTATTTT.

This clonotype has more than one count but fewer than ten. The genes are TRBV11-1 and TRBJ2-2; D remains ambiguous. The V end was cut by 2 bases, the J end by 6 bases, with 10 bases between. Germline lookup yields CDR1 SGHAT and CDR2 FQDESV (reference sequence). CDR3 size: 14 residues. CDR3 amino acids: CASSLSLQAGELFF. CDR3 DNA sequence: TGTGCCAGCAGCTTATCCCTCCAGGCCGGGGAGCTGTTTTTT.

Many counts were recorded for this clonotype. The V call is TRBV12-3 or TRBV12-4, the J call TRBJ2-6; D not certain. The CDR3 consists of 17 residues. V was trimmed by 4 bases and J by 0 bases, leaving 13 bases between them. The CDR3 reads CASSSWEKPSGANVLTF. CDR3 DNA sequence: TGTGCCAGCAGTTCTTGGGAAAAACCCTCTGGGGCCAACGTCCTGACTTTC.

This clonotype occurred many times. The chain recombines TRBV28 with TRBJ2-5; 9 nucleotides line up with TRBD1. Trimming at V came to 6 bases and at J to 7 bases, leaving 6 bases not matched to a gene. This CDR3 region has 13 residues. CDR1 and CDR2 (germline): MDHEN, SYDVKM. The DNA for the CDR3 is TGTGCCAGCAGGAAACAGGGGGCAGGGACCCAGTACTTC. It is translated as CASRKQGAGTQYF.

At least ten counts were recorded for this clonotype. The gene calls are TRBV3-1 and TRBJ2-7, with D unresolved. The CDR3 is 14 amino acids. The germline V gene encodes CDR1 LGHDT and CDR2 YNNKEL (reference sequence). Trimming took off 4 bases at V and 6 bases at J, with 16 bases between the two ends. Here the CDR3 reads CASSPPTSRFEQYF. CDR3 coding DNA: TGTGCCAGCAGCCCTCCTACAAGTCGCTTCGAGCAGTACTTC.

This clonotype has at least ten counts. The chain has TRBV20-1 and TRBJ2-7; no reliable D call. The CDR3 has 11 residues. Trimming removed 2 bases from V and 3 bases from J, with 5 bases in between. CDR1 and CDR2 (germline): DFQATT, SNEGSKA (reference sequence). The CDR3 DNA follows: TGCAGTGCTAGAAGTAACTACGAGCAGTACTTC. Translating it yields CSARSNYEQYF.

J is TRBJ2-3 and V is TRBV27; D possibly corresponds to TRBD1 (6 bases). Germline lookup yields CDR1 MNHEY and CDR2 SMNVEV (reference sequence). V was trimmed by 6 bases and J by 4 bases, leaving 14 bases between them. This CDR3 contains 14 residues. Here the CDR3 reads CASSPSDSPDTQYF. The CDR3 DNA reads as TGTGCCAGCAGCCCTTCGGACAGCCCAGATACGCAGTATTTT.

At least ten counts were recorded for this clonotype. The chain uses TRBV28 and TRBJ2-6; 15 bases are shared with TRBD2. The V segment lost 5 bases and the J segment 2 bases; nucleotides outside the gene matches: 7. CDR3 length: 19 residues. Germline CDR1 MDHEN, CDR2 SYDVKM. CDR3 in amino acids: CASSRTSGRAFPGANVLTF. CDR3 DNA: TGTGCCAGCAGTCGGACTAGCGGGAGGGCCTTCCCTGGGGCCAACGTCCTGACTTTC.

The table lists this clonotype with many counts. The genes are TRBV27 and TRBJ2-3; no definite D call. The V end was cut by 2 bases, the J end by 6 bases, with 15 bases between. The CDR3 sequence is 15 residues long. CDR1 is MNHEY and CDR2 is SMNVEV in the germline V gene (reference sequence). CDR3 in DNA: TGTGCCAGCAGTTTAAATCGCCAGATCCGGGATACGCAGTATTTT. Its protein product is CASSLNRQIRDTQYF.

This clonotype was seen at least ten times. The gene calls are TRBV7-8 and TRBJ1-1; tentative D call: TRBD1 (6 bases). This CDR3 comprises 14 residues. V lost 3 bases and J lost 9, with 17 bases in between. Germline values: CDR1 SGHVS, CDR2 FQNEAQ. This CDR3 is CASSLGAELTKAFF. In nucleotides, the CDR3 is TGTGCCAGCAGCTTGGGGGCAGAATTGACGAAAGCTTTCTTT. The full variable domain, its missing parts supplied by reference TRBV7-8 and TRBJ1-1, is GAGVSQSPRYKVAKRGQDVALRCDPISGHVSLFWYQQALGQGPEFLTYFQNEAQLDKSGLPSDRFFAERPEGSVSTLKIQRTQQEDSAVYLCASSLGAELTKAFFGQGTRLTVV.

This clonotype was found many times. This chain links TRBV6-5 with TRBJ1-5; no clear D. CDR3 length: 13 residues. The V gene's germline CDR1 is MNHEY and CDR2 SVGAGI. Deletions cut 6 bases from V and 2 bases from J, with 8 bases between. CDR3: CASRPQRNQPQHF. Written as DNA, the CDR3 is TGTGCCAGCAGACCCCAGCGCAATCAGCCCCAGCATTTT.

This clonotype was counted many times. The chain recombines TRBV10-3 with TRBJ2-1; D is ambiguous. V was shortened by 2 bases and J by 7 bases, with 9 bases between the two germline ends. The length of the CDR3 is 13 residues. Germline assignment: CDR1 ENHRY and CDR2 SYGVKD. The CDR3 here is CAISEPLRNEQFF. Written as DNA, the CDR3 is TGTGCCATCAGTGAGCCTTTACGGAATGAGCAGTTCTTC.

This clonotype was seen many times. The rearrangement uses TRBV12-3 or TRBV12-4 and TRBJ2-7; 8 positions agree with TRBD1. Unmatched junction bases numbered 6, after V lost 3 bases and J lost 5 bases. This CDR3 is 14 amino acids long. This CDR3 reads CASSFYVTGDEQYF. The CDR3 DNA reads as TGTGCCAGCAGTTTCTACGTGACAGGGGACGAGCAGTACTTC.

This clonotype was counted many times. In nucleotides, the CDR3 is TGTGCCTGGAGTGTAGAGGTAGGCCGGGGTGGCTACACCTTC. Translated, it gives CAWSVEVGRGGYTF. The rearrangement joins TRBV30 to TRBJ1-2, with D unclear. The CDR3 has 14 amino acids. Germline CDR1 is GTSNPN and CDR2 is SVGIG (reference sequence). V shed 0 bases and J shed 7 bases, with 15 bases lying between them.

This clonotype has ten or more counts. V and J are TRBV4-1 and TRBJ2-5, with D unclear. V lost 1 base, J lost 8 bases, and 17 bases lay in between. The CDR3 has 15 amino acids. The germline CDR1 and CDR2 sequences are MGHRA and YSYEKL. DNA for the CDR3: TGCGCCAGCAGCCAAGTGAACCTAGATCACTACACCCAGTACTTC. Translating gives CASSQVNLDHYTQYF.

There are many counts of this clonotype. The J gene is TRBJ2-5, the V gene TRBV4-2, with D perhaps matching TRBD2 (6 bases). CDR3 length: 16 amino acids. Trimming stripped 0 bases from V and 2 bases from J, with 13 bases between. Germline V gene sequence: CDR1 LGHNA, CDR2 YNFKEQ. The CDR3 reads CASSQDRGGVQETQYF. For the CDR3, the DNA is TGTGCCAGCAGCCAAGATCGAGGCGGGGTACAAGAGACCCAGTACTTC.

This clonotype was observed at least ten times. The chain employs TRBV2 and TRBJ2-7; 7 nucleotides match TRBD1. CDR3 length: 12 residues. Germline V gene lookup returns CDR1 SNHLY and CDR2 FYNNEI. The J segment lost 3 bases and the V segment lost 7 bases, leaving 3 bases of the junction unmatched. The CDR3 loop reads CASTRDSYEQYF. CDR3 DNA sequence: TGTGCCAGCACCCGGGACAGCTACGAGCAGTACTTC.

This clonotype was recorded at least ten times. V and J are TRBV7-9 and TRBJ2-1; no reliable D call. CDR1 and CDR2 (germline): SEHNR, FQNEAQ (reference sequence). Trimming stripped 10 bases from V and 4 bases from J, with 20 bases between. The CDR3 totals 15 residues. CDR3 in amino acids: CAINARLLPYNEQFF. Written as DNA, the CDR3 is TGTGCCATTAACGCCCGTCTACTACCTTACAATGAGCAGTTCTTC.